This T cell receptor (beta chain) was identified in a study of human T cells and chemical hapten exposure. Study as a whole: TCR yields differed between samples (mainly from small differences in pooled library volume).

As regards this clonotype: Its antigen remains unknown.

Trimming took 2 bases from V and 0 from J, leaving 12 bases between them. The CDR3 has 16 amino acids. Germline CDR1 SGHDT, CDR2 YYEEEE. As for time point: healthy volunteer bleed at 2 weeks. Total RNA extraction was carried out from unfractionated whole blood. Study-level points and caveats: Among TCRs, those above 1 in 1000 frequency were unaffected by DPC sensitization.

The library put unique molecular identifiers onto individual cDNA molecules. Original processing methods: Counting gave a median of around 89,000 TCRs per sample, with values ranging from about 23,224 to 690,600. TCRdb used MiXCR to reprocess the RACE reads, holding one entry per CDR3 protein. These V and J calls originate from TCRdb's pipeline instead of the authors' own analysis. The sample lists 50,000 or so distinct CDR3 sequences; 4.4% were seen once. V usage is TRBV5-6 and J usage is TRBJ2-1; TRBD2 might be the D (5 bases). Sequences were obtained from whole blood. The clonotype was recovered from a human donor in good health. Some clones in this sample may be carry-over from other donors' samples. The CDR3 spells CASSFSVALSYNEQFF. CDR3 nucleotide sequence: TGTGCCAGCAGCTTTAGCGTCGCCCTCTCCTACAATGAGCAGTTCTTC.